What follows are 21 T cell receptor beta chains derived from one specimen sequenced in a study of T-cell memory formation after mild COVID-19. TCRdb redid the calling of the 5' RACE reads with MiXCR, one entry per CDR3 protein. The table shows a few hundred thousand distinct CDR3 sequences, with over 9.5% occurring only once. Sequenced material: PBMCs or a T cell subset sorted from them (not recorded which). These receptors all stem from a man between 18 and 29 years old who had mild COVID-19 (a few samples of this study predate the infection). Cell type and time point are not known.

The genes are TRBV20-1 and TRBJ1-2; 8 positions agree with TRBD1. Germline CDR1 reads DFQATT; CDR2 reads SNEGSKA (reference sequence). With V trimmed by 6 bases and J by 8 bases, 8 bases remained unmatched. The CDR3 loop spans 12 amino acids. CDR3 in DNA: TGCAGTGCGAGCCGACAGGGGTGGGGCTACACCTTC. It encodes CSASRQGWGYTF.

This chain joins TRBV7-9 and TRBJ2-3; perhaps TRBD1 as D (6 bases). CDR1 is SEHNR, CDR2 FQNEAQ, per germline (reference sequence). The V end lost 5 bases, the J end lost 2 bases, and 17 bases lay between the germline ends. The CDR3 covers 16 residues. The CDR3 spells CASSRTGTSYTDTQYF. In nucleotides, the CDR3 is TGTGCCAGCAGCCGTACCGGGACATCTTACACAGATACGCAGTATTTT. Drawing the rest from reference TRBV7-9 and TRBJ2-3, the complete variable domain is DTGVSQNPRHKITKRGQNVTFRCDPISEHNRLYWYRQTLGQGPEFLTYFQNEAQLEKSRLLSDRFSAERPKGSFSTLEIQRTEQGDSAMYLCASSRTGTSYTDTQYFGPGTRLTVL.

The J gene is TRBJ1-5, the V gene TRBV6-6; D uncertain. Trimming cost V 8 bases and J 3 bases, with 17 bases left between them. Germline CDR1 and CDR2: MNHNY and SVGAGI (reference sequence). This CDR3 has 15 residues. The CDR3 DNA follows: TGTGCCAGCCGGGAGCGACGGCTTTTCAATCAGCCCCAGCATTTT. Amino acid sequence: CASRERRLFNQPQHF.

V is TRBV7-6 and J is TRBJ2-2, with 9 bases lining up with TRBD2. The CDR3 has 16 residues. The V gene's germline CDR1 is SGHVS and CDR2 FNYEAQ. V was clipped by 5 bases and J by 3 bases; unmatched bases: 7. The CDR3 nucleotides are TGTGCCAGCAGCGTAAGGGTAGCGGGGGACACCGGGGAGCTGTTTTTT. Amino acid sequence: CASSVRVAGDTGELFF.

This clonotype was picked up a small number of times. J is TRBJ1-1 and V is TRBV7-8; weak D call: TRBD1 (5 bases). CDR1 is SGHVS and CDR2 is FQNEAQ in the germline V gene. With 5 bases removed from V and 0 bases from J, the gap between germline ends came to 16 bases. CDR3 length: 16 amino acids. The CDR3 DNA reads as TGTGCCAGCAGCCGTCCGCCCCAGGGCATGAACACTGAAGCTTTCTTT. It yields the protein CASSRPPQGMNTEAFF.

Ten or more counts support this clonotype. V gene TRBV6-5 combines with J gene TRBJ1-4; D is possibly TRBD1 (5 bases). Germline CDR1 reads MNHEY; CDR2 reads SVGAGI. Trimming removed 6 bases at V and 11 bases at J, with 22 bases between. The CDR3 is 15 amino acids. CDR3 in amino acids: CASSDTGRSRLKLFF. In DNA, the CDR3 is TGTGCCAGCAGCGATACGGGACGGAGCCGTCTCAAACTGTTTTTT.

The chain recombines TRBV28 with TRBJ1-4, with TRBD1 matching over 7 bases. V lost 10 bases to trimming and J lost 5 bases; unmatched junction nucleotides: 4. Germline-derived CDR1 and CDR2 are MDHEN and SYDVKM. The CDR3 loop spans 12 amino acids. The CDR3: CATADRNEKLFF. The DNA for the CDR3 is TGTGCCACCGCGGACAGGAATGAAAAACTGTTTTTT.

The chain joins TRBV12-3 or TRBV12-4 to TRBJ2-1, with 10 bases that match TRBD1. J was trimmed by 4 bases and V by 6 bases; bases with no gene match: 6. This CDR3 spans 15 amino acids. Here the CDR3 reads CASRPGTGVYNEQFF. The CDR3 region has the DNA TGTGCCAGCAGGCCCGGGACAGGGGTTTACAATGAGCAGTTCTTC.

The J gene is TRBJ2-3, the V gene TRBV4-3, with D possibly being TRBD1 (5 bases). V was trimmed by 3 bases and J by 5 bases, leaving 18 bases between them. Germline CDR1 is LGHNA and CDR2 is YSLEER. This CDR3 has 16 amino acids. The CDR3 here is CASSQPQGTREDTQYF. In DNA, the CDR3 is TGCGCCAGCAGCCAGCCCCAGGGCACGAGAGAAGATACGCAGTATTTT.

This clonotype was counted at least ten times. Here the CDR3 reads CASSQDSANYGYTF. CDR3 DNA sequence: TGCGCCAGCAGCCAAGATAGCGCTAACTATGGCTACACCTTC. The chain joins TRBV4-3 to TRBJ1-2, with no clear D. Germline CDR1 and CDR2: LGHNA and YSLEER. The CDR3 is 14 residues long. V was cut by 0 bases and J by 0 bases, with 5 bases left in between.

The CDR3, as DNA: TGCGCCAGCAGCGCTCGGCCACAGGGGGAGTTGACTGAAGCTTTCTTT. Amino acid sequence: CASSARPQGELTEAFF. This sequence joins TRBV5-1 and TRBJ1-1; the match to TRBD1 covers 8 bases. There are 16 residues in the CDR3. Germline trimming cut 4 bases from V and 5 bases from J; bases unmatched to any gene: 13. Germline V lookup: CDR1 SGHRS, CDR2 YFSETQ.

The genes are TRBV3-1 and TRBJ1-1; D gene uncertain. The CDR3 totals 13 residues. V was cut by 2 bases and J by 6 bases, with 10 bases left in between. Germline assignment: CDR1 LGHDT and CDR2 YNNKEL (reference sequence). The chain's CDR3 is CASSQLSRPEAFF. CDR3 DNA sequence: TGTGCCAGCAGCCAATTATCACGACCTGAAGCTTTCTTT.

This clonotype has more than one count but fewer than ten. The genes are TRBV7-9 and TRBJ1-6; weak D call: TRBD1 (5 bases). V lost 1 base, J lost 8 bases, and 12 bases lay in between. The CDR3 totals 15 residues. Germline CDR1 reads SEHNR; CDR2 reads FQNEAQ (reference sequence). The CDR3 nucleotides are TGTGCCAGCAGCTTAGGAGGAGTGGGGGATTCACCCCTCCACTTT. This sequence encodes CASSLGGVGDSPLHF.

This clonotype was observed a few times. This chain links TRBV7-9 with TRBJ2-7; TRBD1 matches 8 bases. V shed 5 bases and J 3 bases; nucleotides not matched to a gene: 3. The CDR3 runs 13 residues. Germline CDR1 is SEHNR and CDR2 is FQNEAQ (reference sequence). This chain's CDR3 is CASSEDRVYEQYV. The CDR3 coding sequence is TGTGCCAGCAGCGAGGACAGGGTCTACGAGCAGTACGTC.

This clonotype was counted ten times or more. The chain couples TRBV12-3 or TRBV12-4 to TRBJ2-1, with D possibly being TRBD1 or TRBD2 (5 bases each). V lost 8 bases, J lost 7 bases, and 21 bases lay in between. The CDR3 runs 15 residues. The CDR3 sequence is CASGTGTSEFNEQFF. In DNA form, the CDR3 reads TGTGCCAGCGGAACCGGGACGTCGGAATTTAATGAGCAGTTCTTC.

This clonotype came up a few times. This chain connects TRBV20-1 to TRBJ1-1, with TRBD1 matching 7 bases. This CDR3 is built from 11 residues. Germline loops: CDR1 DFQATT, CDR2 SNEGSKA (reference sequence). Trimming cost V 5 bases and J 9 bases; bases outside gene matches: 6. The CDR3 DNA sequence: TGCAGTGCTGCACCAGGGGGACAAGCTTTCTTT. Its translation: CSAAPGGQAFF.

A few counts support this clonotype. The gene calls are TRBV11-1 and TRBJ2-1; 8 nucleotides line up with TRBD1. The CDR3 is 15 residues long. The V and J ends lost 5 bases and 4 bases, in that order; junction bases with no gene match: 7. In germline, CDR1 is SGHAT, CDR2 FQDESV (reference sequence). For the CDR3, the DNA is TGTGCCAGCAGCAAACAGGGGGGCCCATACAATGAGCAGTTCTTC. This sequence encodes CASSKQGGPYNEQFF. Full variable domain (missing parts from reference TRBV11-1 and TRBJ2-1): EAEVAQSPRYKITEKSQAVAFWCDPISGHATLYWYRQILGQGPELLVQFQDESVVDDSQLPKDRFSAERLKGVDSTLKIQPAELGDSAMYLCASSKQGGPYNEQFFGPGTRLTVL.

V is TRBV28 and J is TRBJ2-7; D uncertain. The CDR3 sequence is 14 residues long. CDR1 MDHEN and CDR2 SYDVKM come from the germline V gene. The V gene lost 6 bases and the J gene lost 7 bases, with 19 bases spanning the gap. DNA for the CDR3: TGTGCCAGCAGCGTTGCACACACCGGGTATGAGCAGTACGTC. Protein sequence: CASSVAHTGYEQYV.

This clonotype was detected ten times or more. The rearrangement joins TRBV7-2 to TRBJ2-1; D is undetermined. Trimming left V 2 bases short and J 4 bases short, with 15 bases between. Germline values: CDR1 SGHTA, CDR2 FQGNSA. The CDR3 runs 16 residues. The CDR3 DNA reads as TGTGCCAGCAGCTTATTGGGCCTAACGACTTACAATGAGCAGTTCTTC. Encoded protein: CASSLLGLTTYNEQFF.

This clonotype was seen a handful of times. The chain is built from TRBV5-1 and TRBJ1-1, with D perhaps TRBD1 (5 bases). The V gene's germline CDR1 is SGHRS and CDR2 YFSETQ. CDR3 size: 13 residues. V dropped 4 bases and J dropped 0 bases, with 7 bases sitting between them. CDR3 sequence: CASSGGLNTEAFF. As DNA, the CDR3 is TGCGCCAGCAGCGGGGGACTGAACACTGAAGCTTTCTTT.

This chain links TRBV20-1 with TRBJ1-1; the D is unclear. Germline-derived CDR1 and CDR2 are DFQATT and SNEGSKA (reference sequence). This CDR3 has 13 residues. V lost 2 bases, J lost 1 base, and 8 bases lay in between. The CDR3 nucleotides read TGCAGTGCTAGAAGGCCGTCGAACACTGAAGCTTTCTTT. Its protein product is CSARRPSNTEAFF.